Listed below are T cell receptor beta chains from one sample, sequenced in a study of cytomegalovirus exposure and HLA in healthy donors. The protocol was immunoSEQ multiplex PCR, while the TCRdb copy is restricted to in-frame clones and leaves out a portion. Its table records about 60,000 clones. Sequenced sample: PBMCs. Receptors were obtained from a middle-aged man in good health and CMV-seropositive. The CDR3 runs from the conserved cysteine through the conserved F or W. The D gene is left open where the match is weak.

TRBJ2-7	TRBV19	-	CASSIGQGQNYEQYF	TGTGCCAGTAGTATAGGACAAGGACAGAACTACGAGCAGTACTTC
TRBJ2-3	TRBV6-5	TRBD2	CASSSRGAGGGDTQYF	TGTGCCAGCAGTTCCCGGGGAGCGGGGGGAGGAGATACGCAGTATTTT
TRBJ1-2	TRBV30	TRBD1	CAWGRQGNYGYTF	TGTGCCTGGGGCAGACAGGGCAACTATGGCTACACCTTC
TRBJ2-5	TRBV9	TRBD2	CASSEGGSGSGRARETQYF	TGTGCCAGCAGCGAGGGCGGCAGTGGAAGCGGGAGGGCCAGAGAGACCCAGTACTTC
TRBJ2-7	TRBV6-1	-	CASSEAQGFYEQYF	TGTGCCAGCAGTGAAGCTCAGGGGTTCTACGAGCAGTACTTC
TRBJ2-1	TRBV29-1	TRBD1	CSAPGGQGNEQFF	TGCAGCGCACCGGGGGGACAGGGTAACGAGCAGTTCTTC
TRBJ2-3	TRBV30	TRBD2	CAWSAGLAGGALTKGPQYF	TGTGCCTGGAGTGCCGGACTAGCGGGGGGGGCATTGACGAAGGGTCCGCAGTATTTT
TRBJ2-7	TRBV19	TRBD2	CASNRDLSGTYEQYF	TGTGCCAGTAATAGGGACCTTAGCGGGACCTACGAGCAGTACTTC
TRBJ2-7	TRBV6-5	-	CASSYSRLSAYEQYF	TGTGCCAGCAGTTACAGTCGGTTGAGCGCCTACGAGCAGTACTTC
TRBJ1-6	TRBV4-2	TRBD1	CASSQLGQVNSPLHF	TGTGCCAGCAGCCAGTTGGGACAGGTAAATTCACCCCTACACTTT
TRBJ1-1	TRBV7-7	-	CASRHCWGDTEAFF	TGTGCTAGCAGGCACTGTTGGGGGGACACTGAAGCTTTCTTT
TRBJ2-7	TRBV30	TRBD1	CAWGDRGQIDEQYF	TGTGCCTGGGGGGACAGGGGGCAGATCGACGAGCAGTACTTC
TRBJ1-3	TRBV6-1	-	CASSDGGGSSGNTIYF	TGTGCCAGCAGTGACGGGGGGGGGTCCTCTGGAAACACCATATATTTT
TRBJ2-5	TRBV30	-	CAWSFGETQYF	TGTGCCTGGAGTTTCGGAGAGACCCAGTACTTC
TRBJ2-1	TRBV18	-	CASSPPGAPNNEQFF	TGTGCCAGCTCACCCCCAGGGGCGCCTAACAATGAGCAGTTCTTC